A single sample gave rise to the 21 T cell receptor beta chains below, sequenced in a study of cytomegalovirus exposure and HLA in healthy donors (dated 2017 in TCRdb). Libraries were prepared through the immunoSEQ multiplex PCR assay. The multiplex PCR relied on a mix of 60 forward primers for TCR Vbeta segments and 13 reverse primers for TCR Jbeta segments. TCRdb obtained this table from immuneACCESS and retained in-frame rearrangements with V and J assigned. These tables miss some clones; where compared with another copy, unresolved V genes account for less than half of the shortfall, and the remainder is unexplained. The sample includes approximately 200,000 clones, with roughly 85% observed a single time. In total, the top ten clones hold 2% to 2.5% of the sample. Sequenced material: PBMCs. The receptors stem from a woman in her 50s in good health and CMV-seronegative.

The gene calls are TRBV7-9 and TRBJ2-1; 12 nucleotides agree with TRBD2. The CDR3 is 16 residues long. The V and J ends lost 5 bases and 3 bases, in that order; junction bases with no gene match: 5. Germline assignment: CDR1 SEHNR and CDR2 FQNEAQ (reference sequence). This CDR3 reads CASSLRLAGDYNEQFF. In DNA, the CDR3 is TGTGCCAGCAGCCTTCGACTAGCGGGAGACTACAATGAGCAGTTCTTC.

V usage is TRBV5-1 and J usage is TRBJ2-1, with D tentatively TRBD2 (6 bases). Germline assignment: CDR1 SGHRS and CDR2 YFSETQ. The CDR3 is 14 amino acids. V was pared by 4 bases and J by 6 bases, with 14 bases between. The CDR3 sequence is CASSAGLMGNEQFF. The CDR3 nucleotides read TGCGCCAGCAGCGCTGGACTAATGGGCAATGAGCAGTTCTTC.

The chain combines TRBV4-2 with TRBJ1-2; D unresolved. With 3 bases removed from V and 7 bases from J, the gap between germline ends came to 9 bases. The CDR3 covers 12 residues. Germline CDR1 LGHNA, CDR2 YNFKEQ. The CDR3 here is CASSHHPGGYTF. The CDR3 region has the DNA TGTGCCAGCAGCCACCATCCGGGTGGCTACACCTTC.

The chain employs TRBV27 and TRBJ1-6; unclear D gene. Germline V gives CDR1 MNHEY, CDR2 SMNVEV (reference sequence). The CDR3 runs 15 residues. The V and J ends lost 7 bases and 9 bases respectively, with 19 bases between them. This CDR3 is CASKGSAGFSSPLHF. The CDR3 DNA follows: TGTGCCAGCAAAGGCAGTGCCGGGTTCTCTTCACCCCTCCACTTT.

The CDR3, as DNA: TGCGCCAGCAGCTTGGCCGTGGGCGGGGGAAGTAGATCGTCACGTCGGGACACTGAAGCTTTCTTT. Its protein is CASSLAVGGGSRSSRRDTEAFF. The J gene is TRBJ1-1, the V gene TRBV5-1; TRBD1 is a possible D gene (5 bases). The germline CDR1 and CDR2 sequences are SGHRS and YFSETQ. The CDR3 length is 22 residues. Trimming stripped 0 bases from V and 3 bases from J, with 33 bases between.

The chain's CDR3 is CASSVERGTATSGDAYEQYF. The DNA for the CDR3 is TGTGCCAGCAGCGTAGAGCGGGGAACTGCGACTAGCGGGGACGCCTACGAGCAGTACTTC. The V gene is TRBV9, the J gene TRBJ2-7; 11 positions agree with TRBD2. The V gene's germline CDR1 is SGDLS and CDR2 YYNGEE. Trimming removed 0 bases from V and 2 bases from J; junction bases left unmatched: 16. This CDR3 has 20 amino acids.

This clone showed up just once. This chain joins TRBV7-2 and TRBJ1-5; perhaps TRBD1 as D (5 bases). CDR1 and CDR2 (germline): SGHTA, FQGNSA. This CDR3 region has 15 residues. The V end was cut by 5 bases, the J end by 0 bases, with 11 bases between. The CDR3 is CASSLDGGSNQPQHF. The CDR3 coding sequence is TGTGCCAGCAGCCTAGACGGGGGTAGCAATCAGCCCCAGCATTTT.

In this sample, this clone turned up once. The chain carries TRBV11-2 and TRBJ1-1; 7 bases match TRBD1. The germline gives CDR1 SGHAT, CDR2 FQNNGV. This CDR3 has 13 amino acids. With V trimmed by 4 bases and J by 4 bases, 3 bases remained unmatched. This chain's CDR3 is CASSSYRGTEAFF. CDR3 bases: TGTGCCAGCAGCTCGTACAGGGGCACTGAAGCTTTCTTT.

The chain has TRBV4-3 and TRBJ2-5; 9 positions agree with TRBD2. The DNA end favors TRBJ2-7, so the J call may be wrong. Germline-derived CDR1 and CDR2 are LGHNA and YSLEER. The length of the CDR3 is 15 residues. CDR3 nucleotides: TGCGCCAGCAGCCAAGCAGCGGGAGGTATGTACGAGCAGTACTTC. Encoded protein: CASSQAAGGMYEQYF.

The chain uses TRBV18 and TRBJ1-1; tentative D call: TRBD1 (5 bases). Germline CDR1 KGHSH, CDR2 LQKENI. V was shortened by 3 bases and J by 2 bases, with 13 bases between the two germline ends. The CDR3 covers 15 residues. The CDR3 region has the DNA TGTGCCAGCTCACCTGCGGGGCAGATAAACACTGAAGCTTTCTTT. It yields the protein CASSPAGQINTEAFF.

Only one count was recorded for this clone. This chain joins TRBV7-9 and TRBJ2-1, with TRBD2 matching over 8 bases. Trimming cost V 6 bases and J 7 bases; bases outside gene matches: 11. CDR1 and CDR2 (germline): SEHNR, FQNEAQ (reference sequence). The CDR3 extends over 15 amino acids. The CDR3 DNA follows: TGTGCCAGCAGGCCCGGGAGGGCCGCTGGGAATGAGCAGTTCTTC. It yields the protein CASRPGRAAGNEQFF.

This chain uses TRBV2 with TRBJ1-5; D remains unclear. This CDR3 contains 13 residues. Germline V gene sequence: CDR1 SNHLY, CDR2 FYNNEI. The V gene lost 2 bases and the J gene lost 11 bases, with 13 bases spanning the gap. The CDR3, as DNA: TGTGCCAGCAGTGAAATCCCTCCCGGGTCCCAGCATTTT. It translates to CASSEIPPGSQHF.

The CDR3 loop reads CASSLGLAGETQYF. The CDR3 DNA reads TGTGCCAGCAGCTTAGGACTAGCGGGAGAGACCCAGTACTTC. J is TRBJ2-5 and V is TRBV13; 9 bases fit TRBD2. Germline V CDR1 and CDR2: PRHDT, FYEKMQ (reference sequence). The CDR3 length is 14 residues. The junction had 0 bases not matched to a gene; V was cut back by 0 bases and J by 4 bases.

The chain couples TRBV18 to TRBJ1-5; 8 bases fit TRBD1. The CDR3 runs 13 residues. Germline V gene sequence: CDR1 KGHSH, CDR2 LQKENI. V gave up 3 bases and J gave up 6 bases; unmatched junction bases: 1. CDR3 coding DNA: TGTGCCAGCTCACCGGACAGGGCTCAGCCCCAGCATTTT. Encoded protein: CASSPDRAQPQHF.

This chain connects TRBV5-5 to TRBJ2-7; 9 bases fit TRBD1. The CDR3 spans 15 residues. CDR1 and CDR2 from the germline V gene are SGHKS and YYEKEE (reference sequence). Germline trimming cut 2 bases from V and 2 bases from J; bases unmatched to any gene: 5. The CDR3 DNA sequence: TGTGCCAGCAGCTTATTGACAGGGGGGCCCTACGAGCAGTACTTC. Amino acid sequence: CASSLLTGGPYEQYF.

This chain connects TRBV2 to TRBJ1-2; no clear D. Germline V CDR1 and CDR2: SNHLY, FYNNEI. The CDR3 extends over 15 amino acids. V lost 6 bases and J lost 4, with 18 bases in between. The CDR3 is CASRDSSGVGYGYTF. In nucleotides, the CDR3 is TGTGCCAGCAGGGACTCGTCCGGGGTAGGCTATGGCTACACCTTC.

The J gene is TRBJ2-5, the V gene TRBV29-1; 12 nucleotides agree with TRBD2. The J call may be faulty, since TRBJ2-7 better matches the DNA end. The CDR3 is 15 amino acids. Germline V CDR1 and CDR2: SQVTM, ANQGSEA. The CDR3, as DNA: TGCAGCGTTGATAGGGCTAGCGGGAGGGCCAACGAGCAGTACTTC. Amino acids: CSVDRASGRANEQYF.

This clone appeared a single time. The chain employs TRBV11-2 and TRBJ2-2, with 9 nucleotides matching TRBD1. Germline V gives CDR1 SGHAT, CDR2 FQNNGV. Germline trimming cut 3 bases from V and 6 bases from J; bases unmatched to any gene: 5. The CDR3 is 15 amino acids. The CDR3 DNA reads as TGTGCCAGCAGCTTGAGACAGGGGGGAGCCGGGGAGCTGTTTTTT. Translating gives CASSLRQGGAGELFF.

The rearrangement joins TRBV4-2 to TRBJ2-1, with D uncertain. CDR3 length: 14 residues. In germline, CDR1 is LGHNA, CDR2 YNFKEQ. The V and J ends lost 0 bases and 7 bases respectively, with 10 bases between them. CDR3 sequence reads: CASSQEPLRNEQFF. Written as DNA, the CDR3 is TGTGCCAGCAGCCAAGAGCCCCTCAGAAATGAGCAGTTCTTC.

This clone appeared a few times. This rearrangement joins TRBV27 to TRBJ1-2, with TRBD1 matching 8 bases. The CDR3 extends over 12 amino acids. The germline V gene has CDR1 MNHEY and CDR2 SMNVEV (reference sequence). After removal of 8 bases from V and 8 bases from J, the junction contained 7 bases not matched to a gene. The CDR3 region is CASSDRVGGYTF. CDR3 nucleotide sequence: TGTGCCAGCTCGGACAGGGTAGGCGGCTACACCTTC.

J is TRBJ2-1 and V is TRBV2; 10 bases line up with TRBD2. CDR1 is SNHLY, CDR2 FYNNEI, per germline. This CDR3 comprises 18 residues. Trimming took 4 bases from V and 0 from J; bases not matched to a gene: 9. Here the CDR3 reads CASSVAGGAPSSYNEQFF. The DNA of the CDR3 is TGTGCCAGCAGTGTAGCGGGAGGTGCCCCTAGCTCCTACAATGAGCAGTTCTTC.